The 11 T cell receptor beta chains given below trace back to one sample, sequenced in a study of blood T cell repertoires in COVID-19. The data were produced by immunoSEQ multiplex PCR, yet TCRdb's version contains in-frame clones alone and is incomplete. The table shows roughly 76,000 clones, with around 82% occurring only once. Sequencing was carried out using peripheral blood. Receptors were obtained from a human donor in a cohort sampled during active COVID-19.

The chain links TRBV18 to TRBJ2-5; D remains ambiguous. Trimming shortened V by 0 bases and J by 3 bases, and 8 bases separated the two germline ends. CDR1 and CDR2 from the germline V gene are KGHSH and LQKENI. This CDR3 is built from 14 residues. The CDR3 sequence: CASSPPSLEETQYF. In DNA, the CDR3 is TGTGCCAGCTCACCACCGAGTTTGGAAGAGACCCAGTACTTC. The full variable domain, in which reference TRBV18 and TRBJ2-5 provide the parts outside the CDR3, is NAGVMQNPRHLVRRRGQEARLRCSPMKGHSHVYWYRQLPEEGLKFMVYLQKENIIDESGMPKERFSAEFPKEGPSILRIQQVVRGDSAAYFCASSPPSLEETQYFGPGTRLLVL.

The rearrangement links TRBV2 to TRBJ2-5, with 8 bases fitting TRBD2. This CDR3 contains 14 residues. CDR1 and CDR2 from the germline V gene are SNHLY and FYNNEI. J was trimmed by 5 bases and V by 7 bases; bases with no gene match: 9. The CDR3 loop reads CASNRRREVETQYF. CDR3 nucleotides: TGTGCCAGCAATCGGAGGCGGGAGGTTGAGACCCAGTACTTC. The full variable domain, in which reference TRBV2 and TRBJ2-5 provide the parts outside the CDR3, is EPEVTQTPSHQVTQMGQEVILRCVPISNHLYFYWYRQILGQKVEFLVSFYNNEISEKSEIFDDQFSVERPDGSNFTLKIRSTKLEDSAMYFCASNRRREVETQYFGPGTRLLVL.

This clone was recorded once. The CDR3 spells CASSLGTTKNAEAFF. The DNA of the CDR3 is TGTGCCAGCAGTCTTGGGACAACCAAAAACGCCGAAGCTTTCTTT. The chain uses TRBV14 and TRBJ1-1, with D maybe TRBD1 (6 bases). The germline CDR1 and CDR2 sequences are SGHDN and FVKESK. V gave up 6 bases and J gave up 8 bases, with 22 bases separating them. This CDR3 contains 15 residues.

The V and J genes are TRBV10-2 and TRBJ2-2; TRBD2 might be the D (6 bases). V shed 10 bases and J shed 1 base, with 13 bases lying between them. The CDR3 has 14 amino acids. Germline loops: CDR1 WSHSY, CDR2 SAAADI. The CDR3: CATRGTQNTGELFF. DNA of the CDR3: TGCGCCACCAGAGGGACTCAGAACACCGGGGAGCTGTTTTTT.

V and J are TRBV11-2 and TRBJ1-2, with 8 bases lining up with TRBD1. The germline V gene encodes CDR1 SGHAT and CDR2 FQNNGV. CDR3 length: 15 amino acids. Unmatched junction bases numbered 10, after V lost 3 bases and J lost 7 bases. CDR3 amino acids: CASSLASAGGVGYTF. CDR3 DNA sequence: TGTGCCAGCAGCTTGGCTAGCGCAGGGGGCGTTGGCTACACCTTC. The whole variable domain, filled in from reference TRBV11-2 and TRBJ1-2, reads EAGVAQSPRYKIIEKRQSVAFWCNPISGHATLYWYQQILGQGPKLLIQFQNNGVVDDSQLPKDRFSAERLKGVDSTLKIQPAKLEDSAVYLCASSLASAGGVGYTFGSGTRLTVV.

This clone was detected once. The V call is TRBV10-3, the J call TRBJ1-2, with 7 positions matching TRBD1. Trimming took 6 bases from V and 4 from J; bases not matched to a gene: 2. CDR1 is ENHRY, CDR2 SYGVKD, per germline. The CDR3 is made up of 12 amino acids. DNA for the CDR3: TGTGCCATCAGCCGGGACAGCTATGGCTACACCTTC. It is translated as CAISRDSYGYTF.

The chain uses TRBV6-5 and TRBJ1-1, with a tentative D call TRBD1 (6 bases). V was clipped by 2 bases and J by 5 bases, with 15 bases between them. This CDR3 is built from 15 residues. Germline values: CDR1 MNHEY, CDR2 SVGAGI. CDR3: CASSYGQGKGTEAFF. Written as DNA, the CDR3 is TGTGCCAGCAGTTACGGGCAGGGGAAGGGGACTGAAGCTTTCTTT.

This clone occurred a few times. This chain joins TRBV7-9 and TRBJ2-7; 14 nucleotides agree with TRBD2. Germline CDR1 and CDR2: SEHNR and FQNEAQ (reference sequence). The CDR3 spans 19 residues. The V and J ends lost 7 bases and 2 bases, in that order; junction bases with no gene match: 16. For the CDR3, the DNA is TGTGCCAGCACCCTAGGTCTGGGACTAGCGGGAGTCGGGGCCTACGAGCAGTACTTC. Its translation is CASTLGLGLAGVGAYEQYF.

This clone was picked up many times. This chain connects TRBV5-5 to TRBJ1-5, with a possible D match to TRBD1 (5 bases). V was shortened by 1 base and J by 0 bases, with 8 bases between the two germline ends. Per the germline V gene, CDR1 is SGHKS and CDR2 is YYEKEE (reference sequence). The CDR3 has 15 amino acids. CDR3 sequence: CASSLRGDSNQPQHF. The DNA of the CDR3 is TGTGCCAGCAGCTTGCGGGGGGATAGCAATCAGCCCCAGCATTTT.

In its sample, this clone was seen a few times. The chain carries TRBV30 and TRBJ1-2, with D hard to call. Trimming took off 4 bases at V and 4 bases at J, with 10 bases between the two ends. The CDR3 consists of 12 residues. The germline V gene has CDR1 GTSNPN and CDR2 SVGIG (reference sequence). CDR3 loop: CAWKGVAYGYTF. In nucleotides, the CDR3 is TGTGCCTGGAAGGGAGTTGCCTATGGCTACACCTTC.

The chain employs TRBV2 and TRBJ2-5, with 9 bases identical to TRBD2. The V and J ends lost 7 bases and 4 bases, in that order; junction bases with no gene match: 10. This CDR3 comprises 15 residues. Germline V lookup: CDR1 SNHLY, CDR2 FYNNEI. CDR3 bases: TGTGCCAGCAACTACATAGCGGGAGAGGGAGAGACCCAGTACTTC. This sequence encodes CASNYIAGEGETQYF. The whole variable domain, remainder taken from reference TRBV2 and TRBJ2-5, is EPEVTQTPSHQVTQMGQEVILRCVPISNHLYFYWYRQILGQKVEFLVSFYNNEISEKSEIFDDQFSVERPDGSNFTLKIRSTKLEDSAMYFCASNYIAGEGETQYFGPGTRLLVL.